The source of this T cell receptor (beta chain) is a study of breast tumors, draining lymph nodes, adjacent tissues. Study-level points and caveats: Tumors had less TCR diversity than lymph nodes, more than nontumor tissue. Data fit most tumor T cells coming from lymph node, expanding in tumor.

TCRdb processed the multiplex PCR reads anew with MiXCR; each CDR3 protein has one entry. The data hold about 180,000 distinct CDR3 sequences, with 30% to 35% observed a single time. With respect to this clonotype: Antigen unknown.

The CDR3 sequence is 16 residues long. V was shortened by 3 bases and J by 10 bases, with 19 bases between the two germline ends. The germline V gene encodes CDR1 MNHNS and CDR2 SASEGT. Samples came from axillary lymph nodes draining the breast cancer. The rearrangement joins TRBV6-1 to TRBJ1-6; tentatively, D is TRBD1 (5 bases). This sequence originates from a female donor with breast cancer. Some clones in this sample may be carry-over from other donors' samples. Sequenced sample: axillary lymph node tissue. CDR3 protein: CASSEHSGLANSPLHF. The CDR3 DNA reads as TGTGCCAGCAGTGAGCACTCGGGACTAGCAAACTCACCCCTCCACTTT.